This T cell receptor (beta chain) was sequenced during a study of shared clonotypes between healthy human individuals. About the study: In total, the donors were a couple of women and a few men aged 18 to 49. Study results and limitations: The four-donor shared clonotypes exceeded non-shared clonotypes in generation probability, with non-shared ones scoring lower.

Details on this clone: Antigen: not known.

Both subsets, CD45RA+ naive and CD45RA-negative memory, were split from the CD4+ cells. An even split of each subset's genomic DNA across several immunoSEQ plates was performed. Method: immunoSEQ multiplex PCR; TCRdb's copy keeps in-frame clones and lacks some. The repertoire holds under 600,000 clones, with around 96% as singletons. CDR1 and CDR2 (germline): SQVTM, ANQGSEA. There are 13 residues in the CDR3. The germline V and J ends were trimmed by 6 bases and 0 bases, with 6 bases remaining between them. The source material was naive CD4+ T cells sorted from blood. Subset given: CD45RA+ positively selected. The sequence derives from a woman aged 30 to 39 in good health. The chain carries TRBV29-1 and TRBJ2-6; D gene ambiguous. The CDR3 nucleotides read TGCAGCGTCGGCAGCTCTGGGGCCAACGTCCTGACTTTC. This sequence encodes CSVGSSGANVLTF.